The 27 T cell receptor beta chains given below trace back to one sample, sequenced in a study of blood T cells in healthy people across ages. Next came a second PCR, run for about 7 to 12 cycles, which used a sample-barcoded 5' primer along with a J-beta primer mix. TCRdb ran MiXCR on the 5' RACE reads and lists one entry per CDR3 protein. The sample has about 1.4 million distinct CDR3 sequences, around 59% seen once. The sample comprised blood. The origin of the receptors is a man between 18 and 35 years old in good health.

V is TRBV2 and J is TRBJ1-4; perhaps TRBD1 as D (6 bases). CDR3 size: 13 residues. The ends were cut back, 8 bases at V and 8 bases at J, with 15 bases in the middle. Germline V CDR1 and CDR2: SNHLY, FYNNEI. The DNA for the CDR3 is TGTGCCAGCTCCGGACAGCCTTGGGAAAAACTGTTTTTT. Its translation: CASSGQPWEKLFF.

Only a few counts were recorded for this clonotype. CDR3 coding DNA: TGCGCCAGCAGCTTTCCCGGGACTAGCGGCAATGAGCAGTTCTTC. The encoded protein is CASSFPGTSGNEQFF. The rearrangement links TRBV5-1 to TRBJ2-1; 11 positions match TRBD2. J lost 6 bases, V lost 2 bases, and 4 bases had no gene match. The CDR3 totals 15 residues. Germline V gene lookup returns CDR1 SGHRS and CDR2 YFSETQ.

In regard to this clonotype: At one boundary the junction diverges from the germline segment, which might be a read error. The chain combines TRBV6-5 with TRBJ1-2, with D perhaps matching TRBD1 (6 bases). Germline V gene data show CDR1 as MNHEY and CDR2 as SVGAGI. The CDR3 totals 12 residues. The CDR3 DNA sequence: TGTGCCAGCAGTTACGGGGGCGGTGGCCACACCTTC. It is translated as CASSYGGGGHTF.

The chain employs TRBV6-5 and TRBJ1-6; D uncertain. Germline V gene lookup returns CDR1 MNHEY and CDR2 SVGAGI. The CDR3 spans 15 residues. Trimming took off 7 bases at V and 6 bases at J, with 16 bases between the two ends. CDR3: CASTLNREANSPLHF. The CDR3 coding sequence is TGTGCCAGCACCCTAAACCGGGAGGCTAATTCACCCCTCCACTTT.

This clonotype turned up a few times. This chain uses TRBV5-1 with TRBJ2-1, with 10 bases matching TRBD1. The CDR3 is made up of 15 amino acids. Germline assignment: CDR1 SGHRS and CDR2 YFSETQ. Trimming cost V 6 bases and J 4 bases; bases outside gene matches: 7. The CDR3 protein is CASTQRQGAYNEQFF. The CDR3 nucleotides read TGCGCCAGCACACAAAGACAGGGGGCTTACAATGAGCAGTTCTTC.

For this clonotype: A single base separates this from a much larger clone, so it may be a read error. The rearrangement links TRBV5-1 to TRBJ2-4; D gene uncertain. The J call may not be correct, given that the DNA end is closer to TRBJ2-7. This CDR3 region has 12 residues. Germline V lookup: CDR1 SGHRS, CDR2 YFSETQ. The CDR3 DNA sequence: TGCGCCAGCAGTGCCGGCATTAACGAGCAGTACTTC. It specifies CASSAGINEQYF.

This clonotype was seen a few times. The chain recombines TRBV20-1 with TRBJ2-3; 8 bases are a match to TRBD2. V was pared by 0 bases and J by 4 bases, with 9 bases of the junction left unmatched. Germline assignment: CDR1 DFQATT and CDR2 SNEGSKA (reference sequence). The CDR3 totals 16 residues. CDR3 loop: CSARERLARSPDTQYF. The CDR3 coding sequence is TGCAGTGCTAGAGAAAGACTAGCGAGGTCCCCAGATACGCAGTATTTT.

This clonotype was seen repeatedly, ten times or more. DNA for the CDR3: TGTGCCAGCGGGGTCTACGAGCAGTACTTC. Translating gives CASGVYEQYF. This chain joins TRBV27 and TRBJ2-7; D is undetermined. Per germline, CDR1 MNHEY and CDR2 SMNVEV (reference sequence). V was shortened by 8 bases and J by 3 bases, with 5 bases between the two germline ends. This CDR3 region has 10 residues.

The chain uses TRBV7-9 and TRBJ2-3, with D possibly matching TRBD1 (6 bases). CDR3 size: 16 residues. The V gene lost 7 bases and the J gene lost 2 bases, with 19 bases spanning the gap. Germline loops: CDR1 SEHNR, CDR2 FQNEAQ (reference sequence). In DNA, the CDR3 is TGTGCCAGCAATACTCCGGGACACCTTTTCACAGATACGCAGTATTTT. Translation: CASNTPGHLFTDTQYF.

Comments on this clonotype: Given a much more abundant clone one base away, this may be a read error. V is TRBV7-8 and J is TRBJ2-5, with D possibly TRBD2 on 6 matching bases. The CDR3 has 14 amino acids. V gave up 7 bases and J gave up 4 bases, with 16 bases separating them. CDR1 and CDR2 from the germline V gene are SGHVS and FQNEAQ. CDR3 residues: CASNNGGRLETQYF. CDR3 in DNA: TGTGCCAGCAACAACGGAGGGAGGCTAGAGACCCAGTACTTC.

The chain joins TRBV7-2 to TRBJ2-7; 9 bases map to TRBD1. CDR1 and CDR2 (germline): SGHTA, FQGNSA. CDR3 length: 15 residues. With 1 base clipped from V and 5 bases from J, the junction kept 6 bases outside the gene matches. CDR3 in DNA: TGTGCCAGCAGCTTAGTGACAGGGGGTGCCCACGAGCAGTACTTC. The encoded protein is CASSLVTGGAHEQYF.

V gene TRBV5-1 combines with J gene TRBJ2-5; no definite D call. V lost 5 bases and J lost 5, with 10 bases in between. CDR3 size: 12 residues. Looked up from germline, CDR1 is SGHRS and CDR2 is YFSETQ. The CDR3 loop is CASRILRETQYF. The CDR3 nucleotides are TGCGCCAGCAGAATCCTCCGGGAGACCCAGTACTTC.

The genes are TRBV20-1 and TRBJ2-2, with 8 positions matching TRBD1. The V segment lost 3 bases and the J segment 3 bases; nucleotides outside the gene matches: 6. Germline V CDR1 and CDR2: DFQATT, SNEGSKA (reference sequence). The CDR3 sequence is 15 residues long. The DNA of the CDR3 is TGCAGTGCTAGGGGGCAGGGGGCAGACACCGGGGAGCTGTTTTTT. It translates to CSARGQGADTGELFF.

J is TRBJ1-2 and V is TRBV25-1, with D possibly TRBD1 on 6 matching bases. Germline assignment: CDR1 MGHDK and CDR2 SYGVNS. The CDR3 is 14 residues long. Trimming removed 5 bases from V and 1 base from J, with 11 bases in between. CDR3 amino acids: CASSFGQINYGYTF. CDR3 DNA sequence: TGTGCCAGCAGTTTCGGACAGATTAACTATGGCTACACCTTC.

The chain couples TRBV27 to TRBJ1-5, with D perhaps TRBD1 (5 bases). V lost 6 bases and J 3 bases, leaving 18 bases between the germline ends. CDR3 length equals 16 residues. The germline gives CDR1 MNHEY, CDR2 SMNVEV (reference sequence). The CDR3, as DNA: TGTGCCAGCAGACCTGAAAGACAGCTTAACAATCAGCCCCAGCATTTT. This gives the protein CASRPERQLNNQPQHF.

This clonotype was detected only a few times. This chain joins TRBV6-6 and TRBJ2-3, with D perhaps matching TRBD1 (6 bases). Germline V gene data show CDR1 as MNHNY and CDR2 as SVGAGI (reference sequence). V was cut by 0 bases and J by 1 base, with 8 bases left in between. The CDR3 extends over 15 amino acids. The DNA of the CDR3 is TGTGCCAGCAGTTACTCCAAGGGGGGCACAGATACGCAGTATTTT. Amino acids: CASSYSKGGTDTQYF.

The CDR3 coding sequence is TGTGCCAGCAGCCTCGAGGGTGTTATAGAGACCCAGTACTTC. Protein sequence: CASSLEGVIETQYF. The chain couples TRBV14 to TRBJ2-5; a weak D match, TRBD2 (5 bases). V was shortened by 4 bases and J by 4 bases, with 13 bases between the two germline ends. Germline V gene data show CDR1 as SGHDN and CDR2 as FVKESK. This CDR3 comprises 14 residues. The entire variable domain, with the rest obtained from reference TRBV14 and TRBJ2-5, is as follows: EAGVTQFPSHSVIEKGQTVTLRCDPISGHDNLYWYRRVMGKEIKFLLHFVKESKQDESGMPNNRFLAERTGGTYSTLKVQPAELEDSGVYFCASSLEGVIETQYFGPGTRLLVL.

The chain uses TRBV29-1 and TRBJ2-6; D unresolved. This CDR3 has 16 residues. CDR1 and CDR2 from the germline V gene are SQVTM and ANQGSEA. Trimming removed 0 bases from V and 3 bases from J, with 12 bases in between. The CDR3 here is CSVEDGVEFGANVLTF. CDR3 DNA sequence: TGCAGCGTTGAAGATGGGGTCGAATTTGGGGCCAACGTCCTGACTTTC.

Only a few counts were recorded for this clonotype. This chain connects TRBV7-2 to TRBJ1-2, with D possibly TRBD1 on 6 matching bases. Germline lookup yields CDR1 SGHTA and CDR2 FQGNSA. The CDR3 has 13 residues. V lost 5 bases and J lost 4, with 11 bases in between. CDR3 protein: CASSRPGVYGYTF. The CDR3 DNA reads TGTGCCAGCAGCCGTCCAGGGGTCTATGGCTACACCTTC.

This chain joins TRBV10-3 and TRBJ2-7; 7 nucleotides match TRBD2. Trimming removed 6 bases from V and 1 base from J; junction bases left unmatched: 9. The CDR3 is 15 residues long. Germline-derived CDR1 and CDR2 are ENHRY and SYGVKD. The CDR3 nucleotides read TGTGCCATCAGAGGCGTCGGGACTATGTCCTACGAGCAGTACTTC. It is translated as CAIRGVGTMSYEQYF.

The chain combines TRBV6-2 or TRBV6-3 with TRBJ2-3, with 10 nucleotides matching TRBD2. Germline lookup yields CDR1 MNHEY and CDR2 SVGEGT. The V gene end was trimmed by 5 bases and the J gene end by 1 base; junction bases not matched to a gene: 9. The CDR3 is made up of 17 amino acids. The CDR3 sequence: CASSHIAGGRGTDTQYF. Written as DNA, the CDR3 is TGTGCCAGCAGTCATATAGCGGGGGGCCGAGGCACAGATACGCAGTATTTT.

In its sample, this clonotype was seen a few times. The chain carries TRBV4-1 and TRBJ2-5; possibly TRBD2 for D (6 bases). The V gene lost 0 bases and the J gene lost 4 bases, with 15 bases spanning the gap. Per the germline V gene, CDR1 is MGHRA and CDR2 is YSYEKL. The CDR3 spans 16 residues. The CDR3 protein is CASSQDHAGPRETQYF. CDR3 sequence (DNA): TGCGCCAGCAGCCAAGATCATGCGGGACCTCGAGAGACCCAGTACTTC.

The chain recombines TRBV12-3 or TRBV12-4 with TRBJ1-1; a possible D gene is TRBD1 (5 bases). The CDR3 has 14 amino acids. V was pared by 4 bases and J by 1 base, with 10 bases between. CDR3 amino acids: CASSSGLPNTEAFF. The DNA of the CDR3 is TGTGCCAGCAGTTCAGGGTTGCCGAACACTGAAGCTTTCTTT.

The genes are TRBV20-1 and TRBJ1-1, with D hard to call. Germline CDR1 DFQATT, CDR2 SNEGSKA (reference sequence). Between the trimmed V and J ends, which lost 0 bases and 8 bases, there was a span of 16 bases. This CDR3 spans 14 amino acids. Here the CDR3 reads CSARDSVRGQEAFF. The CDR3, as DNA: TGCAGTGCTAGAGATAGCGTGCGCGGGCAGGAAGCTTTCTTT.

The chain employs TRBV6-6 and TRBJ1-5, with D possibly TRBD1 on 5 matching bases. Germline V CDR1 and CDR2: MNHNY, SVGAGI (reference sequence). The CDR3 sequence is 13 residues long. With 5 bases removed from V and 5 bases from J, the gap between germline ends came to 10 bases. In nucleotides, the CDR3 is TGTGCCAGCAGTGCCGGGGGGTATCAGCCCCAGCATTTT. Protein product: CASSAGGYQPQHF.

The gene calls are TRBV7-2 and TRBJ2-1; D may be TRBD1 or TRBD2 (6 bases each). The CDR3 consists of 14 residues. The V end was cut by 1 base, the J end by 7 bases, with 11 bases between. Germline CDR1 SGHTA, CDR2 FQGNSA. This CDR3 reads CASSLEGGVNEQFF. CDR3 bases: TGTGCCAGCAGCTTAGAGGGGGGAGTTAATGAGCAGTTCTTC.

The V gene is TRBV10-3, the J gene TRBJ2-3, with D unclear. V lost 6 bases and J lost 5, with 15 bases in between. Germline loops: CDR1 ENHRY, CDR2 SYGVKD. The CDR3 totals 14 residues. The CDR3 spells CAISQLQVLDTQYF. The CDR3 DNA reads as TGTGCCATCAGCCAGCTTCAGGTTTTAGATACGCAGTATTTT.